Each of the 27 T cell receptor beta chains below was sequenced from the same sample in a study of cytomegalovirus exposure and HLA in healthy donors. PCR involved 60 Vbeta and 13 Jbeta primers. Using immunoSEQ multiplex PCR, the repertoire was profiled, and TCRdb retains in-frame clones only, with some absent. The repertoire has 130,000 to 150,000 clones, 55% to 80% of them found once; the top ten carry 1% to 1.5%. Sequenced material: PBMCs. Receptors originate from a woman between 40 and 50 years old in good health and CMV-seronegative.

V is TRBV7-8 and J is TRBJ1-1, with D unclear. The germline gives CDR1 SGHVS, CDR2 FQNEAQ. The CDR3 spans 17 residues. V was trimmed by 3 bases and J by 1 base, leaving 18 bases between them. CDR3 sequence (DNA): TGTGCCAGCAGCTTTAGCCCGGGGAGAGGGCCGAACACTGAAGCTTTCTTT. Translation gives CASSFSPGRGPNTEAFF.

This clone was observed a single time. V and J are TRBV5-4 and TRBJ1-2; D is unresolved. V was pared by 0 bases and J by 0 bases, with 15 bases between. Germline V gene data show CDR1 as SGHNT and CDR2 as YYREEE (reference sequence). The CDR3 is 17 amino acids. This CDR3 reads CASSLGDGRTSNYGYTF. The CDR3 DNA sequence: TGTGCCAGCAGCTTGGGCGATGGACGGACTTCTAACTATGGCTACACCTTC.

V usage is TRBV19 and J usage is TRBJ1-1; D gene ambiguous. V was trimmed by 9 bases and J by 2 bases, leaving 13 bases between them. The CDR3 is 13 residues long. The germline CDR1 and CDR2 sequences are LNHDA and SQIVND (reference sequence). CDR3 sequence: CASTQISNTEAFF. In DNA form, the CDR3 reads TGTGCCAGCACACAGATAAGCAACACTGAAGCTTTCTTT.

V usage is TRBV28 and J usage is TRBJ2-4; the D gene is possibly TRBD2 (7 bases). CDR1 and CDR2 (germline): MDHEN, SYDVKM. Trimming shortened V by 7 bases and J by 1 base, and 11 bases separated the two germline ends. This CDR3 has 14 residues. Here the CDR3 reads CASTGGLAKNIQYF. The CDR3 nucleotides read TGTGCCAGCACGGGGGGCCTGGCCAAAAACATTCAGTACTTC.

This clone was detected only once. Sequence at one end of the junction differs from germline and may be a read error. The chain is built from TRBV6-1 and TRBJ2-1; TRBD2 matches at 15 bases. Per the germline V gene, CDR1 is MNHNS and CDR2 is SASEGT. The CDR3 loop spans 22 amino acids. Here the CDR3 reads CASREVRLGPGTSGGRINEQFF. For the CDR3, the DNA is TGTGCCAGCAGGGAAGTTCGTTTAGGTCCCGGGACTAGCGGGGGGCGGATCAATGAGCAGTTCTTC.

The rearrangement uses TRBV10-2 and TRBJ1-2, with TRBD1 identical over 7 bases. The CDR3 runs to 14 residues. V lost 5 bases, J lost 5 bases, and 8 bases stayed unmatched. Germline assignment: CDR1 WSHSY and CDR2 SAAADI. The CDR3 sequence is CASSQDRLLYGYTF. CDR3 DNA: TGCGCCAGCAGTCAGGACAGGCTCCTATATGGCTACACCTTC.

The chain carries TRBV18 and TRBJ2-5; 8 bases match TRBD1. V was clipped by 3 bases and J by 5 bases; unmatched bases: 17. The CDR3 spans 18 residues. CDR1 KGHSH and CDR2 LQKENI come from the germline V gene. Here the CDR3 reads CASSPPGQASQHAETQYF. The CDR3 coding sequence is TGTGCCAGCTCACCCCCGGGACAGGCTTCCCAACATGCGGAGACCCAGTACTTC. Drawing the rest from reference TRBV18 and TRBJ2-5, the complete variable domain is NAGVMQNPRHLVRRRGQEARLRCSPMKGHSHVYWYRQLPEEGLKFMVYLQKENIIDESGMPKERFSAEFPKEGPSILRIQQVVRGDSAAYFCASSPPGQASQHAETQYFGPGTRLLVL.

CDR3 sequence (DNA): TGTGCCATCAGGACTAGCGGTGAGACCCAGTACTTC. Its translation: CAIRTSGETQYF. This sequence joins TRBV10-3 and TRBJ2-5, with 9 bases fitting TRBD2. Losses at the gene ends were 6 bases for V and 5 bases for J; bases not matched to a gene: 1. CDR3 length: 12 amino acids. CDR1 is ENHRY and CDR2 is SYGVKD in the germline V gene.

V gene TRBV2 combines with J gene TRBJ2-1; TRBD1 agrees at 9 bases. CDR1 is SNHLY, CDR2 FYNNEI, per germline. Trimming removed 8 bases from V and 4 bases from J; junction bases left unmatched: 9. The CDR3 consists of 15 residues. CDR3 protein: CASCWDREGYNEQFF. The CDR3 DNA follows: TGTGCCAGCTGCTGGGACAGGGAGGGATACAATGAGCAGTTCTTC.

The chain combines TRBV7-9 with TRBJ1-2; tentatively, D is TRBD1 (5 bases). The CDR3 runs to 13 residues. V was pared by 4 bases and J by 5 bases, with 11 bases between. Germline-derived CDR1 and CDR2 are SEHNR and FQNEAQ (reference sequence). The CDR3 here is CASSSAGGYGYTF. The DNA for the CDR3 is TGTGCCAGCAGCTCAGCGGGGGGGTATGGCTACACCTTC.

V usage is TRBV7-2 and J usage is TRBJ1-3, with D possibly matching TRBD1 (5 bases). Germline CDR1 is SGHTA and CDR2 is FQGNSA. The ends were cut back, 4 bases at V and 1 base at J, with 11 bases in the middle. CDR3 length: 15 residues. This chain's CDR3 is CASSYGGVSGNTIYF. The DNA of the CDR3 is TGTGCCAGCAGCTACGGAGGGGTTTCTGGAAACACCATATATTTT.

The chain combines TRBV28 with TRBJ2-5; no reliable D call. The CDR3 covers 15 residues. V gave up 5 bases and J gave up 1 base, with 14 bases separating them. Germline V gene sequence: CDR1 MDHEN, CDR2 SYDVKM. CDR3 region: CASSSRKSVQETQYF. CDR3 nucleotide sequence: TGTGCCAGCAGTAGCCGTAAATCGGTCCAAGAGACCCAGTACTTC.

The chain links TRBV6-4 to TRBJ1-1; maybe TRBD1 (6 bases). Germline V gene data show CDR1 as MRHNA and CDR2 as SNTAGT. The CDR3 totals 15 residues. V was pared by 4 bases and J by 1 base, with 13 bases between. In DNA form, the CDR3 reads TGTGCCAGCAGTGTCAACGGGGGGGCGAACACTGAAGCTTTCTTT. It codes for CASSVNGGANTEAFF.

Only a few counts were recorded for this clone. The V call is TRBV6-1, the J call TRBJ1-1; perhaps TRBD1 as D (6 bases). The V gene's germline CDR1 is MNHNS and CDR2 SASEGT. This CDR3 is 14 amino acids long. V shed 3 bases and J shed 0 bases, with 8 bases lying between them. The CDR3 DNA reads TGTGCCAGCAGTGACAGGGGACTGAACACTGAAGCTTTCTTT. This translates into CASSDRGLNTEAFF.

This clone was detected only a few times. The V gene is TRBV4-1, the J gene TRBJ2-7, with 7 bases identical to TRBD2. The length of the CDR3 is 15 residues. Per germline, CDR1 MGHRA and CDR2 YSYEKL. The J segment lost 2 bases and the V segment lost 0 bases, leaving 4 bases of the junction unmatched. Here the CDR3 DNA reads TGCGCCAGCAGCCAAGATAGCAGCGGGGCCTACGAGCAGTACTTC. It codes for CASSQDSSGAYEQYF.

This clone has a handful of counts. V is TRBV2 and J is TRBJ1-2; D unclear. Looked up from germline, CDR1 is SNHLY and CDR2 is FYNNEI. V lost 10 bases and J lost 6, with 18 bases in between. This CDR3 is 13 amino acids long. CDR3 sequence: CATAPGRGDGYTF. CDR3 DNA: TGTGCCACTGCCCCGGGGAGAGGCGATGGCTACACCTTC.

The CDR3 spells CASSIWEGKDQPQHF. The DNA for the CDR3 is TGTGCCAGTAGTATTTGGGAGGGGAAGGATCAGCCCCAGCATTTT. The chain uses TRBV19 and TRBJ1-5; D may be TRBD1 (5 bases). The CDR3 totals 15 residues. CDR1 is LNHDA and CDR2 is SQIVND in the germline V gene (reference sequence). Trimming removed 3 bases from V and 5 bases from J, with 14 bases in between.

This CDR3 is CASRDDSELAKNIQYF. The DNA for the CDR3 is TGTGCCAGCAGAGATGACAGTGAACTAGCCAAAAACATTCAGTACTTC. V usage is TRBV28 and J usage is TRBJ2-4; a weak D match, TRBD1 (5 bases). The length of the CDR3 is 16 residues. V lost 6 bases to trimming and J lost 0 bases, with 15 bases between them. The germline gives CDR1 MDHEN, CDR2 SYDVKM.

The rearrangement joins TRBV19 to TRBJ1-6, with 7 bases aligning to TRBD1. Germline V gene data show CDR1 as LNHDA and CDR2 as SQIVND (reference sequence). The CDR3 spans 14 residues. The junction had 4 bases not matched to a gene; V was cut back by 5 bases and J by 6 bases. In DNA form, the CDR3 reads TGTGCCAGTAGTTGGGACAGAAGTAATTCACCCCTCCACTTT. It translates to CASSWDRSNSPLHF.

The CDR3 DNA follows: TGCGCCAGCAGCCGACCGGGACAGGGGCGATACAATGAGCAGTTCTTC. Its protein is CASSRPGQGRYNEQFF. The V and J genes are TRBV4-1 and TRBJ2-1, with TRBD1 matching 10 bases. Germline V gene lookup returns CDR1 MGHRA and CDR2 YSYEKL. J lost 4 bases, V lost 4 bases, and 7 bases had no gene match. The CDR3 extends over 16 amino acids.

The CDR3: CASSSHPYSNTEAFF. DNA of the CDR3: TGTGCCAGCAGCTCCCACCCCTATAGTAACACTGAAGCTTTCTTT. The chain carries TRBV6-5 and TRBJ1-1; D call uncertain. This CDR3 spans 15 amino acids. V lost 6 bases and J lost 2, with 16 bases in between. Germline lookup yields CDR1 MNHEY and CDR2 SVGAGI.

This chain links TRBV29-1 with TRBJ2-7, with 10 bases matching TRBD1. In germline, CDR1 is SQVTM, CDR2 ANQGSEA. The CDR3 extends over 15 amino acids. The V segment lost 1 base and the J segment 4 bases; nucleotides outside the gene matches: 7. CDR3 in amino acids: CSVEGQGAGGYEQYF. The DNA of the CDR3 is TGCAGCGTTGAAGGACAGGGGGCCGGAGGATACGAGCAGTACTTC.

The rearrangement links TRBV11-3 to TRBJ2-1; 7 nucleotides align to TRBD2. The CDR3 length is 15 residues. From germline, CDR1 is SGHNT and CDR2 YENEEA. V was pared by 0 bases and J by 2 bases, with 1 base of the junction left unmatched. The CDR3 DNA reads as TGTGCCAGCAGCTTAGAAAGCGGGGCCTACAATGAGCAGTTCTTC. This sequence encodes CASSLESGAYNEQFF. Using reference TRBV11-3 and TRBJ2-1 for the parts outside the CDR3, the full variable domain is EAGVVQSPRYKIIEKKQPVAFWCNPISGHNTLYWYLQNLGQGPELLIRYENEEAVDDSQLPKDRFSAERLKGVDSTLKIQPAELGDSAVYLCASSLESGAYNEQFFGPGTRLTVL.

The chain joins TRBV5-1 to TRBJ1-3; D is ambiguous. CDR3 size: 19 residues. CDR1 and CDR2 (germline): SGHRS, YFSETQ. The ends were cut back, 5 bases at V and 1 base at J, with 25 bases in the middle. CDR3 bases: TGCGCCAGCAGTTACAACATTCCGGGAAAACACCTATCTGGAAACACCATATATTTT. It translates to CASSYNIPGKHLSGNTIYF.

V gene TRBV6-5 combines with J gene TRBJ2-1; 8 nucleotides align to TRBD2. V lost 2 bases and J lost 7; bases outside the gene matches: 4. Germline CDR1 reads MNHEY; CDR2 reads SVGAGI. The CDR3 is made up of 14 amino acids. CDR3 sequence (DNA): TGTGCCAGCAGTTACGCGGGGGGAAGAAATGAGCAGTTCTTC. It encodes CASSYAGGRNEQFF.

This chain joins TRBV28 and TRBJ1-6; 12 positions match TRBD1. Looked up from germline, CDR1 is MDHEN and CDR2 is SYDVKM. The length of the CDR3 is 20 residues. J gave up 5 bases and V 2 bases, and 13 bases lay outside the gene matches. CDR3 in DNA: TGTGCCAGCAGTTTAGGGCCGGGACAGGGGGCCAATACCAATAATTCACCCCTCCACTTT. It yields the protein CASSLGPGQGANTNNSPLHF.

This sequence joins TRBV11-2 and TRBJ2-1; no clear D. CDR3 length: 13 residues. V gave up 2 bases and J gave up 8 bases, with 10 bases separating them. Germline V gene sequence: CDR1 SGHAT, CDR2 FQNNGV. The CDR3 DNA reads TGTGCCAGCAGCTTATTTCATCGGGATGAGCAGTTCTTC. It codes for CASSLFHRDEQFF.